A selection of T cell receptor beta chains follows, all from one sample in a study of identical twins. TCRdb reprocessed the 5' RACE reads with MiXCR, giving one entry per CDR3 protein. The table records around 450,000 distinct CDR3 sequences, 14% of them present only once. This sample was shared with a second study, whose subject was yellow fever vaccine responses in identical twins.

The sample taken for sequencing was CD4+ T cells sorted from blood. Receptors originate from a woman between 18 and 30 years old in good health. Each CDR3 is given with its conserved first and last residue. D genes are given only for firm matches. Part of the rows lack a size; the others show once, few, many or a class for expanded clones.

CDR3,DNA,V,J,D,size
CASSPQGGNTIYF,TGTGCCAGCAGTCCCCAGGGAGGAAACACCATATATTTT,TRBV12-3/TRBV12-4,TRBJ1-3,.,many
CASSLGTLAGELFF,TGTGCCAGCAGTTTAGGGACTTTGGCCGGGGAGCTGTTTTTT,TRBV12-3/TRBV12-4,TRBJ2-2,.,few
CASSYSSVSWEQFF,TGTGCCAGCAGTTACTCTTCCGTGAGCTGGGAGCAGTTCTTC,TRBV6-2/TRBV6-3,TRBJ2-1,.,.
CASSPGRERFFEQYF,TGTGCCAGCAGCCCCGGTCGCGAGCGGTTTTTCGAGCAGTACTTC,TRBV3-1,TRBJ2-7,.,.
CASSPSTGYKQPQHF,TGTGCCAGCAGTCCGAGCACAGGGTACAAACAGCCCCAGCATTTT,TRBV6-1,TRBJ1-5,.,.
CSARASSGGVYGYF,TGCAGTGCTAGGGCATCTAGCGGAGGAGTTTACGGGTACTTC,TRBV20-1,TRBJ2-4,TRBD2,.
CASSLGPLQETQYF,TGTGCCAGCAGTTTAGGACCATTACAAGAGACCCAGTACTTC,TRBV12-3/TRBV12-4,TRBJ2-5,.,many
CTSSPYLGANTYEQYF,TGTACCAGCAGTCCTTATTTAGGGGCAAACACCTACGAGCAGTACTTC,TRBV12-3/TRBV12-4,TRBJ2-7,.,.
CASSPPSSGSTGELFF,TGTGCCAGCAGCCCCCCGTCTAGCGGGAGCACCGGGGAGCTGTTTTTT,TRBV11-3,TRBJ2-2,TRBD2,.
CSALAGTYEQYF,TGCAGTGCCCTAGCGGGGACCTACGAGCAGTACTTC,TRBV20-1,TRBJ2-7,TRBD2,many
CASSLAGGLGTQYF,TGTGCCAGCAGCTTGGCAGGGGGCCTAGGAACCCAGTACTTC,TRBV7-9,TRBJ2-5,TRBD1,few
CASRRPGLDYGYTF,TGTGCCAGCAGACGCCCGGGACTGGATTATGGCTACACCTTC,TRBV28,TRBJ1-2,.,.
CASSLSRVMRGGNIQYF,TGTGCCAGCAGCTTAAGTAGAGTTATGCGGGGGGGGAACATTCAGTACTTC,TRBV13,TRBJ2-4,TRBD2,.
CSVVREGFGQYF,TGCAGCGTTGTAAGGGAGGGTTTCGGGCAGTACTTC,TRBV29-1,TRBJ2-7,TRBD2,many
CSAGGAGGTTDTQYF,TGCAGTGCCGGGGGGGCCGGGGGAACCACAGATACGCAGTATTTT,TRBV20-1,TRBJ2-3,TRBD2,few
CASSIGTSGRTYEQYF,TGTGCCAGCAGTATCGGGACTAGCGGGAGGACCTACGAGCAGTACTTC,TRBV12-3/TRBV12-4,TRBJ2-7,TRBD2,few